This record covers a single T cell receptor beta chain. The CDR3 regions of TCR beta were amplified from RNA transcripts. The HTBI primer set was used in a first-round RT-PCR of the TCR CDR3. TCRdb reprocessed the multiplex PCR reads with MiXCR, giving one entry per CDR3 protein. The table has a few hundred thousand distinct CDR3 sequences, about a fifth seen once; the top ten hold 40%. The CDR3 extends over 13 amino acids. CDR1 is MNHNS and CDR2 is SASEGT in the germline V gene. Trimming took off 7 bases at V and 10 bases at J, with 14 bases between the two ends. The data were obtained in a study of T cells in Graves' hyperthyroidism and ophthalmopathy.

This TCR came from a man younger than 35 with Graves' ophthalmopathy. V gene TRBV6-1 combines with J gene TRBJ1-6; no definite D call. Sequences were obtained from blood. The CDR3 reads CASNSQSGSPLHF. CDR3 sequence (DNA): TGTGCCAGCAATTCTCAAAGTGGCTCACCCCTCCACTTT.